This TCR beta chain was documented in a study of T cell repertoires in cytomegalovirus infection. General study results and limits: Dominating the ex vivo response were TCR beta clonotypes that were CMV-specific and HLA-C-restricted.

MiXCR, applied by TCRdb to the reads, yields one record per CDR3 protein. The table has 250,000 or so distinct CDR3 sequences, 9.1% seen once. CDR1 and CDR2 (germline): DFQATT, SNEGSKA (reference sequence). The CDR3 extends over 13 amino acids. J was trimmed by 3 bases and V by 6 bases; bases with no gene match: 5. This clonotype was counted between two and nine times. The antigen remains undetermined. Sequenced material: PBMCs. The J gene is TRBJ1-5, the V gene TRBV20-1, with 7 bases fitting TRBD1. The receptor was isolated from a human donor in good health (CMV status not recorded). Some clones in this sample may be carry-over from other donors' samples. As DNA, the CDR3 is TGCAGTGCCACCACAGGGGACAATCAGCCCCAGCATTTT. Translated, it gives CSATTGDNQPQHF.